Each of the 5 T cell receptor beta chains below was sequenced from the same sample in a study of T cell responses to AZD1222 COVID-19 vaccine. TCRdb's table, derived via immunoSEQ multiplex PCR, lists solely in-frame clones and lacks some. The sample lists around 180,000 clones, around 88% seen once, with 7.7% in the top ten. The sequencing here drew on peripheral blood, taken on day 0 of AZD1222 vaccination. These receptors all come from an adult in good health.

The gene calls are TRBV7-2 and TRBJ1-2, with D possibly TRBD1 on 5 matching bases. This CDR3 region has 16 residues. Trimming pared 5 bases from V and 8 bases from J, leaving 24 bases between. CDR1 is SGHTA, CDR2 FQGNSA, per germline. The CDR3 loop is CASSHPSVREGKGYTF. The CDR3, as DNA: TGTGCCAGCAGCCATCCCAGCGTCCGGGAGGGGAAGGGCTACACCTTC.

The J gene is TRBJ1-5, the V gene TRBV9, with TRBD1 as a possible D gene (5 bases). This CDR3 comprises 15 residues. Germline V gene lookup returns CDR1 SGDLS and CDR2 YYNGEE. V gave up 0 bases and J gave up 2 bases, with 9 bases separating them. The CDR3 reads CASSVGGNGNQPQHF. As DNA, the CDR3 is TGTGCCAGCAGCGTAGGGGGGAACGGCAATCAGCCCCAGCATTTT.

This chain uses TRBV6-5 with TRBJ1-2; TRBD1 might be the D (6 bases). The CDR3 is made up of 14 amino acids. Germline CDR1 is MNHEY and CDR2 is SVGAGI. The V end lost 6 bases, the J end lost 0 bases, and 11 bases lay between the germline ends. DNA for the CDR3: TGTGCCAGCAGCTCCACAGGGACTAACTATGGCTACACCTTC. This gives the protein CASSSTGTNYGYTF.

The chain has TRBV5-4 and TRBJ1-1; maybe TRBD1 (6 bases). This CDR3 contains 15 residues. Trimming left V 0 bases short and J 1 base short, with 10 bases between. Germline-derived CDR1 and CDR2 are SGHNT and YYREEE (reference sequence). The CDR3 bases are TGTGCCAGCAGCTTGGCCGACAGGCCGAACACTGAAGCTTTCTTT. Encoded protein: CASSLADRPNTEAFF.

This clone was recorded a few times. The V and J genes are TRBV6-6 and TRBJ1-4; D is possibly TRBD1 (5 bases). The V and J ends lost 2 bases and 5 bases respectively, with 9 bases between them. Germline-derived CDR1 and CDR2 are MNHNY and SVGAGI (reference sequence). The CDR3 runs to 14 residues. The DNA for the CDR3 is TGTGCCAGCAGTTACAATGGGGGGAATGAAAAACTGTTTTTT. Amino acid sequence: CASSYNGGNEKLFF.